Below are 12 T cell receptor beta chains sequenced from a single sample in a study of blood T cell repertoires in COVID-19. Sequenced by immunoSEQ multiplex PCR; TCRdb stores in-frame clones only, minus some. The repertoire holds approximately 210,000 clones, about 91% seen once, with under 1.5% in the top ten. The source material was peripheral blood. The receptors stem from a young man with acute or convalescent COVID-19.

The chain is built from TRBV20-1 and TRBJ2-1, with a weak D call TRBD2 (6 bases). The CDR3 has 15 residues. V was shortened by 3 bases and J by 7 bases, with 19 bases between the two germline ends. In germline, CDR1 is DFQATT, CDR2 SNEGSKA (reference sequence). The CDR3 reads CSASRPGASWNEQFF. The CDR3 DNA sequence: TGCAGTGCTAGTAGACCGGGAGCGTCTTGGAATGAGCAGTTCTTC.

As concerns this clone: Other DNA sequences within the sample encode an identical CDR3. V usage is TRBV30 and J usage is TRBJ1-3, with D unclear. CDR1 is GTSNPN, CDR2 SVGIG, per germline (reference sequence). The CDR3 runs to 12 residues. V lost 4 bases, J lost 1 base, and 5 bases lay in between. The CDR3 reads CAWTLSGNTIYF. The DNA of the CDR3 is TGTGCCTGGACACTATCTGGAAACACCATATATTTT.

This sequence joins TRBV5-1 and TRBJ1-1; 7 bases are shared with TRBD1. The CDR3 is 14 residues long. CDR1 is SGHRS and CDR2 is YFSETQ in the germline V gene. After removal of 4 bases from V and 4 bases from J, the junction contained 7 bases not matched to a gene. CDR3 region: CASSPHQGGTEAFF. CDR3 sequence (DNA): TGCGCCAGCAGCCCCCATCAGGGGGGCACTGAAGCTTTCTTT.

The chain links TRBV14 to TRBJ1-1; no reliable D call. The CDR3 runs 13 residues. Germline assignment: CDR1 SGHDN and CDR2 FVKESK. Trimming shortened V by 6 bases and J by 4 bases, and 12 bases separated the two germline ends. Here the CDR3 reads CASSLTRGTEAFF. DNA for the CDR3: TGTGCCAGCAGTCTGACACGGGGCACTGAAGCTTTCTTT.

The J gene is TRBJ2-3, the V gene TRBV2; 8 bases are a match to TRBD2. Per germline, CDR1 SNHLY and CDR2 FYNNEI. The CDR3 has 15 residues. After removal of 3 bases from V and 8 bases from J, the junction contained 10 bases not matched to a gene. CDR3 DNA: TGTGCCAGCAGTGAGGGTCCCGGGGGGGGCGGTACGCAGTATTTT. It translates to CASSEGPGGGGTQYF.

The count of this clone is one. In nucleotides, the CDR3 is TGTGCCAGCAGCGCGGGTCCGTTCCTTTACGAGCAGTACTTC. Amino acid sequence: CASSAGPFLYEQYF. The chain carries TRBV5-8 and TRBJ2-7; D perhaps matches TRBD2 (5 bases). The germline CDR1 and CDR2 sequences are SGHTS and YDEGEE. CDR3 length equals 14 residues. The V gene lost 4 bases and the J gene lost 4 bases, with 15 bases spanning the gap.

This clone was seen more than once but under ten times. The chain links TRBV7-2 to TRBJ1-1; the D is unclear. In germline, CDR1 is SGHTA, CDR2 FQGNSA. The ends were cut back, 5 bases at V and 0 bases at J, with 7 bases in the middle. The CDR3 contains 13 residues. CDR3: CASSLTVNTEAFF. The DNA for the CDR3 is TGTGCCAGCAGCCTAACAGTGAACACTGAAGCTTTCTTT.

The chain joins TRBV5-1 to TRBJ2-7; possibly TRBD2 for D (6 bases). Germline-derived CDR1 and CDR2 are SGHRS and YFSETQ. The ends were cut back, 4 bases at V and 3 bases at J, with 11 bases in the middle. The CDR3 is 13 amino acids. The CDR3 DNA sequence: TGCGCCAGCAGCGAGGGCGGGAACTACGAGCAGTACTTC. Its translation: CASSEGGNYEQYF.

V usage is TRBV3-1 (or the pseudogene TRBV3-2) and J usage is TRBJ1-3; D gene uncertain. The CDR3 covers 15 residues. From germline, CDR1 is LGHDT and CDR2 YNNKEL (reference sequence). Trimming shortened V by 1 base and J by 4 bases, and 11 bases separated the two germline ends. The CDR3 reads CASSQGSFTGNTIYF. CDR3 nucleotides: TGTGCCAGCAGCCAAGGGAGCTTTACCGGAAACACCATATATTTT.

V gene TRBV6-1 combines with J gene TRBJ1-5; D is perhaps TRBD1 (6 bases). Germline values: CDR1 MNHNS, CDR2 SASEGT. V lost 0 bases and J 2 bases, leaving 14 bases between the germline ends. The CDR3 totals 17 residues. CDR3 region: CASSEAGGRHGNQPQHF. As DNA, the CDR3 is TGTGCCAGCAGTGAAGCTGGGGGCCGACATGGCAATCAGCCCCAGCATTTT.

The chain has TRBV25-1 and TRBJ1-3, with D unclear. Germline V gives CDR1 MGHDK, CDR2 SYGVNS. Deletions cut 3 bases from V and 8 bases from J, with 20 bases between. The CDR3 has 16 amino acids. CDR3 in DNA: TGTGCCAGCAGTGACCCTCCGGCCGACGGGAGACACACCATATATTTT. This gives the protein CASSDPPADGRHTIYF.

CDR3 protein: CASSLMTGLNEQYF. The CDR3 DNA sequence: TGCGCCAGCAGCTTGATGACAGGATTGAACGAGCAGTACTTC. V is TRBV5-1 and J is TRBJ2-7; D is perhaps TRBD1 (6 bases). CDR3 size: 14 residues. Germline V gives CDR1 SGHRS, CDR2 YFSETQ. V lost 1 base, J lost 5 bases, and 13 bases lay in between. Drawing the rest from reference TRBV5-1 and TRBJ2-7, the complete variable domain is KAGVTQTPRYLIKTRGQQVTLSCSPISGHRSVSWYQQTPGQGLQFLFEYFSETQRNKGNFPGRFSGRQFSNSRSEMNVSTLELGDSALYLCASSLMTGLNEQYFGPGTRLTVT.